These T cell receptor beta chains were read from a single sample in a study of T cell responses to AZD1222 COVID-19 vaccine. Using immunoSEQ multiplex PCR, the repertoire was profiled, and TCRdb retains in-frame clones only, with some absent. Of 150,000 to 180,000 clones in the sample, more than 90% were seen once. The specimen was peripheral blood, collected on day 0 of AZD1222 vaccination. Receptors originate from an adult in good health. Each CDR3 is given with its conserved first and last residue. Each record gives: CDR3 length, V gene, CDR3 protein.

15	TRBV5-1	CASSLDRGANYGYTF
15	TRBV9	CASSPGTPAYNEQFF
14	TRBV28	CASRGGPAGTEAFF
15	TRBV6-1	CASSESGISYNEQFF
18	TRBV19	CASSIRLSGELAKNIQYF
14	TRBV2	CASRRGQRIDEQFF
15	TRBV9	CASSVEGQRSVSYTF
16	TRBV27	CASSLDRAAINSPLHF
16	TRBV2	CASKGTGSRTSNEQYF
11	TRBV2	CASSVKGEQYF
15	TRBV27	CASSLSYREVYGYTF
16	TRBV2	CAREEGRQLSYNEQFF
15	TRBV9	CASSVRGTNAYEQYF
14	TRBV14	CASSRTGFSGELFF
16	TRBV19	CASRIPGQGPNEKLFF
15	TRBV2	CASRGQATSGNTIYF
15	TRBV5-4	CASSSPQQGSTEAFF
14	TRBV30	CAWTLRGAGSPLHF
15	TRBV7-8	CASSTWAGRQETQYF
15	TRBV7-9	CASSLAPAGGSEQYF
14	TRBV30	CAWTDGSFYEKLFF
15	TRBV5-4	CASSLKTGGTDTQYF
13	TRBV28	CASSRGRGEKLFF
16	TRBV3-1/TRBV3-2	CASSRRSSGDAGELFF
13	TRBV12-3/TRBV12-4	CASSPGTNQPQHF
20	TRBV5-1	CASSSPGLQNLPSSYNEQFF
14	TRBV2	CASSGEVINQPQHF
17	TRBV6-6	CASSLSNPSGGRDTQYF
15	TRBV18	CASSPNAAVGSPLHF